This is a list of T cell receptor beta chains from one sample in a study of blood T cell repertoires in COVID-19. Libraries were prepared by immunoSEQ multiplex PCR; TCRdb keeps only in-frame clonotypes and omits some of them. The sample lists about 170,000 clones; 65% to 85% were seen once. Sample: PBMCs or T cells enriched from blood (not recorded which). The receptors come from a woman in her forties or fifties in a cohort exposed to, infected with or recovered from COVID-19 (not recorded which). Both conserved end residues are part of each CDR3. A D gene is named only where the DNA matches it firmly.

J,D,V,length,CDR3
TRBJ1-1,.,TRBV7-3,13,CASSLYFGTEAFF
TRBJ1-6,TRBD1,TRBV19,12,CASSPGGSPLHF
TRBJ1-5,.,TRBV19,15,CASSIDPGVHQPQHF
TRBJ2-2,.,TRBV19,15,CASRLDQGSTGELFF
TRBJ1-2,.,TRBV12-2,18,CASRSATRRDRCVYGYTF
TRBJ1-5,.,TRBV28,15,CASTPGGTLNQPQHF
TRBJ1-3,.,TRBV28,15,CASSSREGSGNTIYF
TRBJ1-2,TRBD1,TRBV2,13,CAREGQEIYGYTF
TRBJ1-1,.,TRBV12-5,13,CASGGQRNTEAFF
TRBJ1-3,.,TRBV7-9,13,CASDEVLGNTIYF
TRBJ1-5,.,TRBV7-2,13,CASSLSGQQPQHF
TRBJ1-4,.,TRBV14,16,CASSHGLGRRSEKLFF
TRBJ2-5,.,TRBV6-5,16,CASSYNGGGPQETQYF
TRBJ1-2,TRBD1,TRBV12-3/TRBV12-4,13,CASSLDTGGGYTF
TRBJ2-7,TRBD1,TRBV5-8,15,CASSWPGQGTYEQYF
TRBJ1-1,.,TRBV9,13,CASRKDMNTEAFF
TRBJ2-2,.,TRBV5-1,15,CASSLTTANTGELFF
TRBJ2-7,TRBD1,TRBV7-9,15,CASSYPGQGSYEQYF
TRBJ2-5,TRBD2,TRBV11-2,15,CASSLGASGKETQYF
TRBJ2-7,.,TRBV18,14,CASSPLGGNDEQYF
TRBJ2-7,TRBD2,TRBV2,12,CASLAGAYEQYF
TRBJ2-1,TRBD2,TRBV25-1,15,CASSEVSGRGNEQFF
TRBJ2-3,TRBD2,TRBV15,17,CATSRDHGGEVTDTQYF
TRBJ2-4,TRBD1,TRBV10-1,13,CASSESDRVVQYF